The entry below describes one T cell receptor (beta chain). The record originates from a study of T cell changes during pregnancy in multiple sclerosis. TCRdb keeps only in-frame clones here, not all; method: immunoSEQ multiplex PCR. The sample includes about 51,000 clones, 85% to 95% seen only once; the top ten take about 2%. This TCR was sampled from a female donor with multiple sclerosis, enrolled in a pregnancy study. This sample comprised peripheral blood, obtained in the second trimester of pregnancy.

DNA for the CDR3: TGCAGCGTTGCGGGACTAGCGGGAGGAGTTACCGGGGAGCTGTTTTTT. Translation gives CSVAGLAGGVTGELFF. The chain combines TRBV29-1 with TRBJ2-2, with 15 bases fitting TRBD2. The V and J ends lost 4 bases and 5 bases, in that order; junction bases with no gene match: 5. The CDR3 has 16 residues. Per the germline V gene, CDR1 is SQVTM and CDR2 is ANQGSEA.